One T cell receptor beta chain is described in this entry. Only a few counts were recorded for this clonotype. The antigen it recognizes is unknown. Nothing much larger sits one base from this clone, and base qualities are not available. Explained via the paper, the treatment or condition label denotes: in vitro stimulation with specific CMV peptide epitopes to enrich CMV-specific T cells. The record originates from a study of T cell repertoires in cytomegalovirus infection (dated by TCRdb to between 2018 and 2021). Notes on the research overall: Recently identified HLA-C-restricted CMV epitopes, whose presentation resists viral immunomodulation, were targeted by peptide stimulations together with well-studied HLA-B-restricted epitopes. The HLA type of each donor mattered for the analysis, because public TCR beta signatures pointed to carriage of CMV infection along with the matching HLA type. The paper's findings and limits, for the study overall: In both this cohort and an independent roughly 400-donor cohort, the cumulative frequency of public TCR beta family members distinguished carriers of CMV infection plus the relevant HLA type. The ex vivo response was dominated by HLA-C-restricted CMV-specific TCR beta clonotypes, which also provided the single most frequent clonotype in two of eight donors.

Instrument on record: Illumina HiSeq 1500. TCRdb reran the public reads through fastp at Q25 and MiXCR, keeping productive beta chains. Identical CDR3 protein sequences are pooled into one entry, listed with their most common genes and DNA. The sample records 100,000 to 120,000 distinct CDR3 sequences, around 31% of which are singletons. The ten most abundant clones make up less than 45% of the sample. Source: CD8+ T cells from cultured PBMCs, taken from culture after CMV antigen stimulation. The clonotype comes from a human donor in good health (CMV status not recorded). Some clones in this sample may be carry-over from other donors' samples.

DNA sequence: TGTGCCAGCAGCACCCAACTAGCGGGGCCTTCGGATACGCAGTATTTT. It codes for CASSTQLAGPSDTQYF. The rearrangement joined TRBV7-9 to TRBJ2-3; TRBD2 agrees with 10 junctional bases. The CDR3, from cysteine to phenylalanine, totals 16 residues. Of all the DNA, just the CDR3 is kept, 48 bases in frame from base 1. Reading the germline V gene (reference sequence) gives CDR1 SEHNR and CDR2 FQNEAQ. The junction shows trimming of 5 bases on V and 6 bases on J, and the gene matches do not reach 11 bases of it.